Listed here is a single T cell receptor beta chain. This clonotype was seen repeatedly, ten times or more. What antigen it recognizes has not been identified. There are no base qualities to consult, and no much larger clone falls within one base. V was cut back by 1 base and J by 7 bases, leaving a gap of 14 bases between them. The CDR1 and CDR2 encoded by the germline V gene (reference sequence) are DFQATT and SNEGSKA. The CDR3 measures 14 amino acids from cysteine to phenylalanine. Only the CDR3 part of the read is kept: 42 bases, read in frame from the first base. These data come from a study of CD8 T cells in ankylosing spondylitis (dated by TCRdb to the late 2010s). In the study overall: The study profiled T cell receptor beta repertoires in healthy donors and ankylosing spondylitis patients to find disease-linked TCR variants. In total, the full study cohort was made up of roughly 100 healthy donors and 25 to 30 ankylosing spondylitis patients. Peripheral blood was sampled, and synovial fluid was additionally collected from ankylosing spondylitis patients. What the research found in general, with its limitations: Blood from ankylosing spondylitis patients appeared to be characterized by a TCR beta motif made up of about 8 highly homologous amino acid variants. Some of the motif variants had been reported before in the synovial fluid and blood of reactive arthritis patients, a finding that suggests common disease-initiation mechanisms. The disease-linked clones were reported as significantly enriched in matched synovial fluid samples from ankylosing spondylitis patients. A CD8+ phenotype was shown by the disease-linked clones, which were found at relatively low frequencies in peripheral blood.

TCRdb records Illumina HiSeq 2500 as the sequencer. Quantitative 5'-RACE with molecular barcodes was used to prepare TCR beta libraries. Concerning the study's data processing: Disease-linked TCR variants were identified with a new computational method built on a probabilistic model of VDJ rearrangement. TCRdb handled the public reads itself, with Q25 trimming in fastp and clone calling in MiXCR, and kept productive beta chains. A single entry per CDR3 protein holds the most common genes and DNA from its merged rows. These V and J calls originate from TCRdb's pipeline instead of the authors' own analysis. The sample includes about 160,000 distinct CDR3 sequences, with approximately 10% observed a single time. The top ten hold over 13% of the sample.

The TCR comes from a female donor with ankylosing spondylitis or in good health (not recorded which). The rearranged segments are TRBV20-1 and TRBJ1-5, with an unclear D gene assignment. The sequenced sample was blood, either unsorted or a sorted T cell fraction (not recorded which). The CDR3 region reads CSARGGGIGQPQHF. The nucleotide sequence is given as TGCAGTGCTAGAGGGGGAGGGATAGGACAGCCCCAGCATTTT.